One sample yielded the 24 T cell receptor beta chains listed below, sequenced in a study of cytomegalovirus exposure and HLA in healthy donors. The PCR employed 60 Vbeta primers together with 13 Jbeta primers. Sequencing was performed with immunoSEQ multiplex PCR; in TCRdb, only in-frame clones are kept and a portion is missing. The sample has over 70,000 clones, approximately 60% seen once. Material for sequencing was PBMCs. The receptors here all came from a woman in her fifties or sixties in good health and CMV-seropositive.

The chain combines TRBV15 with TRBJ2-3; TRBD1 might be the D (6 bases). The V and J ends lost 0 bases and 0 bases respectively, with 16 bases between them. CDR3 length equals 18 residues. Per germline, CDR1 LNHNV and CDR2 YYDKDF (reference sequence). The CDR3 DNA follows: TGTGCCACCAGCAGAGATAAAGGGACACTGACTAGCACAGATACGCAGTATTTT. Protein: CATSRDKGTLTSTDTQYF.

The rearrangement joins TRBV7-9 to TRBJ1-3, with D possibly being TRBD1 (6 bases). V lost 7 bases and J 4 bases, leaving 11 bases between the germline ends. This CDR3 region has 13 residues. From germline, CDR1 is SEHNR and CDR2 FQNEAQ (reference sequence). The CDR3 loop reads CASILGQGNTIYF. The CDR3 nucleotides are TGTGCCAGCATCCTCGGACAGGGAAACACCATATATTTT.

This clone was seen more than once but under ten times. The chain uses TRBV28 and TRBJ2-7, with D maybe TRBD2 (6 bases). Trimming took off 6 bases at V and 4 bases at J, with 16 bases between the two ends. The germline V gene has CDR1 MDHEN and CDR2 SYDVKM. This CDR3 contains 14 residues. The CDR3 coding sequence is TGTGCCAGCAGCCCAGGGACTCGCTGGTACGAGCAGTACTTC. It codes for CASSPGTRWYEQYF.

The chain combines TRBV28 with TRBJ2-3; 13 positions match TRBD2. V gave up 7 bases and J gave up 0 bases; unmatched junction bases: 13. Germline-derived CDR1 and CDR2 are MDHEN and SYDVKM. This CDR3 is 19 amino acids long. The CDR3 coding sequence is TGTGCCAGCAAAGGATGGGGACTAGCGGGGTATACTAGCACAGATACGCAGTATTTT. It is translated as CASKGWGLAGYTSTDTQYF.

This chain joins TRBV5-4 and TRBJ2-7, with D tentatively TRBD1 (6 bases). The CDR3 length is 13 residues. Trimming stripped 0 bases from V and 6 bases from J, with 10 bases between. Germline V gene sequence: CDR1 SGHNT, CDR2 YYREEE (reference sequence). DNA of the CDR3: TGTGCCAGCAGCTTGGACAGGGAGTCCGAGCAGTACTTC. As protein: CASSLDRESEQYF. The complete variable domain, with remaining parts taken from reference TRBV5-4 and TRBJ2-7, reads ETGVTQSPTHLIKTRGQQVTLRCSSQSGHNTVSWYQQALGQGPQFIFQYYREEENGRGNFPPRFSGLQFPNYSSELNVNALELDDSALYLCASSLDRESEQYFGPGTRLTVT.

The table lists this clone with a few counts. The genes are TRBV11-2 and TRBJ1-4; 7 bases fit TRBD1. V gave up 5 bases and J gave up 5 bases; unmatched junction bases: 5. CDR1 is SGHAT, CDR2 FQNNGV, per germline. The length of the CDR3 is 14 residues. The CDR3 DNA reads TGTGCCAGCAGCCCCAGGGGGGACAATGAAAAACTGTTTTTT. Its translation is CASSPRGDNEKLFF.

V usage is TRBV6-6 and J usage is TRBJ2-3; D is undetermined. There are 13 residues in the CDR3. Germline CDR1 MNHNY, CDR2 SVGAGI (reference sequence). The germline V and J ends were trimmed by 4 bases and 4 bases, with 9 bases remaining between them. The CDR3 DNA sequence: TGTGCCAGCAGTTTATCCTTTTCAGATACGCAGTATTTT. Amino acid sequence: CASSLSFSDTQYF.

The chain uses TRBV6-5 and TRBJ2-3; 7 nucleotides agree with TRBD2. CDR1 and CDR2 (germline): MNHEY, SVGAGI. The CDR3 is 13 amino acids. V trimming: 2 bases; J trimming: 4 bases; junction bases outside the gene matches: 0. CDR3 amino acids: CASSYGGADTQYF. CDR3 nucleotide sequence: TGTGCCAGCAGTTACGGGGGGGCAGATACGCAGTATTTT.

This clone was observed a few times. This chain uses TRBV5-1 with TRBJ1-1, with TRBD1 identical over 7 bases. This CDR3 region has 14 residues. Germline-derived CDR1 and CDR2 are SGHRS and YFSETQ. Trimming took 3 bases from V and 4 from J; bases not matched to a gene: 6. CDR3 protein: CASSSQQGSTEAFF. The DNA of the CDR3 is TGCGCCAGCAGCTCTCAACAGGGGAGCACTGAAGCTTTCTTT.

The chain couples TRBV7-8 to TRBJ2-7; D is perhaps TRBD1 (6 bases). V dropped 3 bases and J dropped 2 bases, with 11 bases sitting between them. CDR1 is SGHVS, CDR2 FQNEAQ, per germline. The CDR3 runs to 14 residues. CDR3 nucleotides: TGTGCCAGCAGCTTCCTACGGGACACCTACGAGCAGTACTTC. It translates to CASSFLRDTYEQYF.

This clone was recorded a few times. The J gene is TRBJ2-5, the V gene TRBV7-2, with 12 bases fitting TRBD2. The CDR3 is made up of 14 amino acids. CDR1 SGHTA and CDR2 FQGNSA come from the germline V gene. V was clipped by 6 bases and J by 4 bases; unmatched bases: 3. CDR3 sequence reads: CASSPTSGGETQYF. In DNA form, the CDR3 reads TGTGCCAGCAGTCCGACTAGCGGGGGAGAGACCCAGTACTTC.

The chain carries TRBV9 and TRBJ1-1; D not certain. Trimming pared 3 bases from V and 5 bases from J, leaving 14 bases between. Germline V gives CDR1 SGDLS, CDR2 YYNGEE. This CDR3 has 14 amino acids. CDR3 in amino acids: CASSGGGVGTEAFF. In nucleotides, the CDR3 is TGTGCCAGCAGCGGCGGCGGGGTAGGGACTGAAGCTTTCTTT.

This rearrangement joins TRBV15 to TRBJ2-3; D is perhaps TRBD1 (5 bases). The CDR3 is made up of 13 amino acids. V lost 8 bases and J 1 base, leaving 10 bases between the germline ends. CDR1 and CDR2 from the germline V gene are LNHNV and YYDKDF (reference sequence). Here the CDR3 reads CATGVGGTDTQYF. In nucleotides, the CDR3 is TGTGCCACCGGTGTAGGGGGCACAGATACGCAGTATTTT.

The rearrangement uses TRBV7-2 and TRBJ1-1, with D possibly TRBD1 on 5 matching bases. The CDR3 runs 15 residues. The germline CDR1 and CDR2 sequences are SGHTA and FQGNSA. V was clipped by 2 bases and J by 1 base, with 11 bases between them. This chain's CDR3 is CASSLFYTGNTEAFF. The DNA for the CDR3 is TGTGCCAGCAGCTTATTCTATACAGGGAACACTGAAGCTTTCTTT.

The CDR3 loop is CASRRQGNQPQHF. The CDR3 nucleotides are TGTGCCAGCCGTCGACAGGGCAATCAGCCCCAGCATTTT. The gene calls are TRBV28 and TRBJ1-5, with D possibly being TRBD1 (6 bases). This CDR3 region has 13 residues. Germline V CDR1 and CDR2: MDHEN, SYDVKM. V lost 8 bases and J 2 bases, leaving 10 bases between the germline ends.

This chain links TRBV5-5 with TRBJ2-6, with D uncertain. CDR3 size: 16 residues. Looked up from germline, CDR1 is SGHKS and CDR2 is YYEKEE (reference sequence). The ends were cut back, 4 bases at V and 4 bases at J, with 15 bases in the middle. The CDR3 region has the DNA TGTGCCAGCAGCCTTACAGCTGTTGACGGGGCCAACGTCCTGACTTTC. Translating it yields CASSLTAVDGANVLTF.

This chain links TRBV10-3 with TRBJ2-2; 9 bases map to TRBD2. In germline, CDR1 is ENHRY, CDR2 SYGVKD. This CDR3 is built from 16 residues. V lost 4 bases, J lost 5 bases, and 8 bases stayed unmatched. CDR3 DNA: TGTGCCATCAGTGCGTCGGCTAGCGGGGCAACCGGGGAGCTGTTTTTT. This translates into CAISASASGATGELFF.

The CDR3 sequence is CASSLGLAQETQYF. The CDR3 region has the DNA TGTGCCAGCAGCTTAGGTCTAGCCCAAGAGACCCAGTACTTC. The chain combines TRBV7-9 with TRBJ2-5, with D perhaps TRBD2 (5 bases). The CDR3 spans 14 residues. The V end was cut by 1 base, the J end by 1 base, with 7 bases between. Germline-derived CDR1 and CDR2 are SEHNR and FQNEAQ (reference sequence). The whole variable domain, remainder taken from reference TRBV7-9 and TRBJ2-5, is DTGVSQNPRHKITKRGQNVTFRCDPISEHNRLYWYRQTLGQGPEFLTYFQNEAQLEKSRLLSDRFSAERPKGSFSTLEIQRTEQGDSAMYLCASSLGLAQETQYFGPGTRLLVL.

J is TRBJ2-7 and V is TRBV18; 11 nucleotides agree with TRBD1. In germline, CDR1 is KGHSH, CDR2 LQKENI. With 7 bases clipped from V and 0 bases from J, the junction kept 2 bases outside the gene matches. CDR3 size: 14 residues. The CDR3 reads CASLGTGGSYEQYF. Here the CDR3 DNA reads TGTGCCAGCTTGGGGACAGGGGGCTCCTACGAGCAGTACTTC.

The CDR3 sequence is CASSPGLAGAKQYF. Written as DNA, the CDR3 is TGTGCCAGCAGCCCAGGACTAGCGGGGGCTAAGCAGTACTTC. The chain carries TRBV7-9 and TRBJ2-7; 13 nucleotides agree with TRBD2. CDR1 and CDR2 (germline): SEHNR, FQNEAQ (reference sequence). The CDR3 covers 14 residues. Unmatched junction bases numbered 6, after V lost 5 bases and J lost 8 bases.

This chain links TRBV6-5 with TRBJ2-1; D perhaps matches TRBD1 (5 bases). CDR3 length equals 13 residues. Trimming removed 6 bases from V and 5 bases from J, with 11 bases in between. CDR1 and CDR2 (germline): MNHEY, SVGAGI. The CDR3 region has the DNA TGTGCCAGCAGAACAGGCACCGACAATGAGCAGTTCTTC. Residues: CASRTGTDNEQFF.

The chain employs TRBV25-1 and TRBJ1-1, with 9 bases fitting TRBD1. Germline loops: CDR1 MGHDK, CDR2 SYGVNS. V was pared by 4 bases and J by 6 bases, with 18 bases of the junction left unmatched. The CDR3 length is 18 residues. This chain's CDR3 is CASSAGTGIFKVNSEAFF. CDR3 nucleotide sequence: TGTGCCAGCAGTGCCGGGACAGGGATTTTCAAGGTTAACTCTGAAGCTTTCTTT.

The V call is TRBV6-5, the J call TRBJ1-5; D not resolved. This CDR3 is 15 amino acids long. V was shortened by 5 bases and J by 1 base, with 12 bases between the two germline ends. Germline V gene lookup returns CDR1 MNHEY and CDR2 SVGAGI. This CDR3 reads CASSTKPLSNQPQHF. As DNA, the CDR3 is TGTGCCAGCAGTACCAAGCCTCTGAGCAATCAGCCCCAGCATTTT.

The rearrangement links TRBV4-3 to TRBJ1-5; perhaps TRBD1 as D (5 bases). The CDR3 is 15 residues long. Germline V gene sequence: CDR1 LGHNA, CDR2 YSLEER. The V end lost 1 base, the J end lost 4 bases, and 11 bases lay between the germline ends. Here the CDR3 reads CASSQAGGANQPQHF. CDR3 DNA sequence: TGCGCCAGCAGCCAAGCAGGTGGGGCGAATCAGCCCCAGCATTTT.